The 9 T cell receptor beta chains reported below all come from one sample, sequenced in a study of blood T cell repertoires in COVID-19. The repertoire was sequenced with immunoSEQ multiplex PCR; TCRdb's copy has only in-frame clones and lacks some. The data contain around 97,000 clones, about 86% of them singletons. Sequenced sample: peripheral blood. The receptor source for this set is a human donor in a cohort sampled during active COVID-19.

The gene calls are TRBV7-3 and TRBJ2-3; tentative D call: TRBD2 (5 bases). Germline V gene sequence: CDR1 SGHTA, CDR2 FQGTGA. The CDR3 totals 16 residues. V gave up 5 bases and J gave up 2 bases, with 17 bases separating them. The CDR3 protein is CASSPGINPPTDTQYF. CDR3 nucleotides: TGTGCCAGCAGCCCCGGGATAAATCCCCCCACAGATACGCAGTATTTT.

The CDR3 spells CASSIDTGKETQYF. Here the CDR3 DNA reads TGTGCCAGCAGTATCGATACAGGGAAAGAGACCCAGTACTTC. This rearrangement joins TRBV6-5 to TRBJ2-5; maybe TRBD1 (6 bases). The CDR3 contains 14 residues. CDR1 and CDR2 (germline): MNHEY, SVGAGI. The V end was cut by 5 bases, the J end by 3 bases, with 13 bases between.

This chain links TRBV11-2 with TRBJ2-5, with a tentative D call TRBD1 (7 bases). This CDR3 is built from 13 residues. The V end lost 3 bases, the J end lost 5 bases, and 10 bases lay between the germline ends. Per the germline V gene, CDR1 is SGHAT and CDR2 is FQNNGV. CDR3 residues: CASSLTGRETQYF. The DNA of the CDR3 is TGTGCCAGCAGCTTGACAGGGAGGGAGACCCAGTACTTC. Drawing the rest from reference TRBV11-2 and TRBJ2-5, the complete variable domain is EAGVAQSPRYKIIEKRQSVAFWCNPISGHATLYWYQQILGQGPKLLIQFQNNGVVDDSQLPKDRFSAERLKGVDSTLKIQPAKLEDSAVYLCASSLTGRETQYFGPGTRLLVL.

The chain recombines TRBV5-1 with TRBJ2-7, with a weak D call TRBD2 (7 bases). From germline, CDR1 is SGHRS and CDR2 YFSETQ. CDR3 length: 16 amino acids. The V end lost 4 bases, the J end lost 4 bases, and 21 bases lay between the germline ends. CDR3 residues: CASSMGRGRAPYEQYF. The CDR3 coding sequence is TGCGCCAGCAGCATGGGGAGGGGGAGGGCCCCTTACGAGCAGTACTTC. The full variable domain, in which reference TRBV5-1 and TRBJ2-7 provide the parts outside the CDR3, is KAGVTQTPRYLIKTRGQQVTLSCSPISGHRSVSWYQQTPGQGLQFLFEYFSETQRNKGNFPGRFSGRQFSNSRSEMNVSTLELGDSALYLCASSMGRGRAPYEQYFGPGTRLTVT.

The CDR3 is CASSRQGGNNYGYTF. DNA for the CDR3: TGTGCCAGCAGCCGACAGGGTGGAAATAACTATGGCTACACCTTC. The V call is TRBV28, the J call TRBJ1-2, with 7 positions matching TRBD1. The V segment lost 6 bases and the J segment 1 base; nucleotides outside the gene matches: 8. Germline V lookup: CDR1 MDHEN, CDR2 SYDVKM. The CDR3 extends over 15 amino acids.

This chain links TRBV6-4 with TRBJ1-5; tentatively, D is TRBD1 (5 bases). Looked up from germline, CDR1 is MRHNA and CDR2 is SNTAGT. The CDR3 runs 13 residues. V gave up 7 bases and J gave up 5 bases, with 12 bases separating them. In DNA, the CDR3 is TGTGCCAGCACGCGACGGGGGGATCAGCCCCAGCATTTT. This sequence encodes CASTRRGDQPQHF.

The chain recombines TRBV4-2 with TRBJ2-3; 11 nucleotides agree with TRBD2. The CDR3 consists of 16 residues. CDR1 and CDR2 (germline): LGHNA, YNFKEQ. The trim removed 4 bases at V and 3 bases at J, leaving 6 bases unmatched. The CDR3: CASSRTLAGGTDTQYF. For the CDR3, the DNA is TGTGCCAGCAGCCGAACTCTAGCGGGAGGAACAGATACGCAGTATTTT.

J is TRBJ2-3 and V is TRBV29-1, with 7 bases identical to TRBD2. CDR3 length: 15 residues. Germline CDR1 and CDR2: SQVTM and ANQGSEA. The V and J ends lost 7 bases and 2 bases, in that order; junction bases with no gene match: 12. CDR3: CSGTPSGGLTDTQYF. The CDR3 DNA follows: TGCAGCGGTACCCCTTCGGGGGGACTCACAGATACGCAGTATTTT.

The J gene is TRBJ2-2, the V gene TRBV9, with a tentative D call TRBD2 (5 bases). The CDR3 extends over 15 amino acids. V was trimmed by 0 bases and J by 0 bases, leaving 6 bases between them. Germline CDR1 is SGDLS and CDR2 is YYNGEE. The CDR3 DNA sequence: TGTGCCAGCAGCGTAGGGACTCCGAACACCGGGGAGCTGTTTTTT. Translated, it gives CASSVGTPNTGELFF. The whole variable domain, filled in from reference TRBV9 and TRBJ2-2, reads DSGVTQTPKHLITATGQRVTLRCSPRSGDLSVYWYQQSLDQGLQFLIQYYNGEERAKGNILERFSAQQFPDLHSELNLSSLELGDSALYFCASSVGTPNTGELFFGEGSRLTVL.